One T cell receptor beta chain is described in this entry. The CDR3 covers 14 residues. V was shortened by 2 bases and J by 5 bases, with 10 bases between the two germline ends. CDR1 is MNHEY, CDR2 SMNVEV, per germline (reference sequence). The entry originates in a study of blood T cells in healthy people across ages. The authors ran a second PCR of 7 to 11 cycles using a sample-barcoded 5' primer and a J-beta primer mix. Via MiXCR, TCRdb re-called the 5' RACE reads, giving one row per CDR3 protein. The sample lists 800,000 to 1,300,000 distinct CDR3 sequences, approximately 25% occurring once. This sample was shared with a second study, whose subject was T cells of mothers and their children.

Specimen: blood. The chain links TRBV27 to TRBJ1-5; TRBD1 is a possible D gene (5 bases). The sequence came from a girl aged 2 to 9 in good health. The CDR3 region is CASSLEGSHQPQHF. The CDR3 region has the DNA TGTGCCAGCAGTTTAGAGGGGAGTCATCAGCCCCAGCATTTT.